The text below deals with one T cell receptor beta chain. In its sample, this clonotype was seen once. No antigen is known for it. Because it lacks the conserved phenylalanine or tryptophan at the end, this CDR3 is likely a read error. A constant-region primer and ProtoScript II reverse transcriptase were used to reverse-transcribe TCRbeta-specific cDNA from roughly 0.5 ug total RNA. Construction of the TCRbeta libraries relied on three nested rounds of multiplex PCR, following a slightly modified ARM-PCR procedure. Sample barcodes and Illumina adapters were added in a final 25-cycle PCR with Deep VentR polymerase. Amplicons of 200-500 bp were gel-purified with a QIAquick gel extraction kit before sequencing. The TCRbeta amplicons were sequenced with 250-bp paired-end reads on an Illumina HiSeq 2500. Under the source paper's analysis protocol: Reads were quality-trimmed with Trimmomatic v0.33, and paired reads were merged with FLASH v1.2.11 to recover full CDR3 sequences. V, D and J germline segments were assigned to the rearranged TCRbeta sequences using MiGEC v1.2.1b. Clonotype statistics and Shannon-Wiener diversity indices were calculated with VDJtools v1.0.0. To cut down on sampling bias, every analysis after diversity analysis relied on just the 250 most abundant clonotypes from each sample. TCRdb's own reprocessing of the public reads used fastp at Q25 and MiXCR and kept productive beta chains. CDR3 protein sequences are deduplicated, and each keeps its most common genes and DNA. TCRdb, not the original authors, processed these V and J calls. This sample lists fewer than 350,000 distinct CDR3 sequences; approximately 65% were detected once. 6.5% of the sample is in the top ten clones.

The sample is drawn from a study of tumor-infiltrating lymphocytes in primary liver carcinoma (TCRdb year 2017). Some background on the complete study: Between late 2015 and early 2016, roughly five patients in China with histopathologically diagnosed primary liver carcinoma had their tumors surgically resected. Hepatocellular carcinoma (four) or combined HCC and intrahepatic cholangiocarcinoma (one) was present in the five patients, who were three men and two women aged 30 to 69 years. The five patients had tumors of stage T1-T3 N0M0, with maximum diameters ranging from roughly 4.2 to 10 cm. Each sample produced roughly 3.5 to 8 million productive TCRbeta reads, and read depth showed no significant difference between tissue types. TCRbeta repertoire sequencing, expression microarrays and whole-exome sequencing were combined in the study across five regions of each liver tumor, with adjacent normal tissue and blood also included. TCRbeta repertoire sequencing covered 35 specimens from 5 patients: roughly 25 tumor regions, 5 adjacent noncancerous liver tissues and 5 peripheral blood samples. Technical replicate repertoires showed high reproducibility, with mean shared-clone rates around 0.91 and correlation coefficients above 0.98. Overall study results and their limits: Pairs of tumor regions showed greater repertoire overlap (mean roughly 35%) than tumor-adjacent pairs (roughly 17%) or tumor-blood pairs (approximately 15%), which is consistent with antigen-driven expansion. The top 250 clones accounted for a significantly greater share of the repertoire in tumors than in blood (p = 0.039). Comparison of CD4+ and CD8+ T cell repertoires was precluded by the use of bulk unsorted samples. Only the TCR beta chain was sequenced, so true repertoire diversity is likely underestimated because unpaired alpha chains were not captured. With just four or five patients in the study, the authors point out that the findings should be validated in a larger study.

RNA from unsorted whole blood was extracted with TRIzol reagent, and germline DNA was obtained with the DNeasy Blood & Tissue kit. At the time of sampling, the patients were treatment-naive and had chronic HBV infection. Around 4 milliliters of peripheral blood were collected into K2EDTA tubes before surgery. Specimen: peripheral blood. The receptor comes from a man aged 35 to 55 with primary liver carcinoma and hepatitis B virus infection.

The base sequence is TGTGCCAGCAGCCAAAAAGTGGCGATGGGCGGGACCGAGTGGGGGTGCTCCTACGAGCAGTACTCC. It translates to CASSQKVAMGGTEWGCSYEQYS. The chain is assembled from TRBV4-2 and TRBJ2-7; tentative D gene TRBD2, with 6 bases matching. CDR1 and CDR2 are drawn from the germline V gene: LGHNA, YNFKEQ. From its first to its last residue, the CDR3 has 22 amino acids. Of all the DNA, just the CDR3 is kept, 66 bases in frame from base 1. The V and J ends are trimmed by 2 bases and 0 bases, leaving 32 bases between them.